This T cell receptor beta chain was observed in a study of OX40 agonist ivuxolimab in advanced cancers. General study results and limits: Compared with others, partial responders at 0.1-3.0 mg/kg displayed clonal expansion among the lowest. Low levels of normalized T-cell clonal expansion also appeared in some nonresponders. In the 0.1 to 3.0 mg/kg range, CD4+ and CD8+ blood T cells had expanded clonally by week 6.

A remark on this clone: As yet, its antigen is unknown.

The repertoire was sequenced with immunoSEQ multiplex PCR; TCRdb's copy has only in-frame clones and lacks some. The sample holds about 39,000 clones, around nine tenths seen once. The germline CDR1 and CDR2 sequences are SGDLS and YYNGEE. V was cut by 0 bases and J by 4 bases, with 9 bases left in between. This CDR3 has 14 residues. Sequencing used CD4+ or CD8+ T cells sorted from blood, obtained in a trial of the OX40 agonist ivuxolimab. The TCR comes from an adult with an advanced solid tumor such as melanoma, head and neck, liver or kidney cancer. The chain carries TRBV9 and TRBJ2-3; no clear D. CDR3 sequence (DNA): TGTGCCAGCAGCGTAGGTGAGACCCCAGATACGCAGTATTTT. It translates to CASSVGETPDTQYF.